The entry below describes one T cell receptor beta chain. Its antigen remains unidentified. Sequencing of TCRB used Survey level resolution. Clones were read by immunoSEQ multiplex PCR, and TCRdb kept only the in-frame ones, dropping some. This sample has some 9,900 clones, with approximately 82% found just once. Germline V CDR1 and CDR2: MNHNY, SVGAGI (reference sequence). CDR3 size: 13 residues. Trimming removed 4 bases at V and 7 bases at J, with 11 bases between. The data stem from a study of follicular helper T cells after annual influenza vaccination. Study-wide results and limits: Undersampling of larger non-cTfh compartments could not be excluded.

Time point denoted: 2014-2015 season, 7 days after vaccination. Excluded were substance abuse, HIV/AIDS, active cancer, immunomodulatory drugs and active illness. The rearrangement links TRBV6-6 to TRBJ2-1; D ambiguous. The source was CXCR5- memory CD4+ T cells sorted from blood, collected 7 days after influenza vaccination. This TCR was sampled from an adult who received the influenza vaccine. DNA of the CDR3: TGTGCCAGCAGTTCCGATAGTCAGAATGAGCAGTTCTTC. Encoded protein: CASSSDSQNEQFF.